Below, 28 T cell receptor beta chains from the same sample are listed, as sequenced in a study of cytomegalovirus exposure and HLA in healthy donors. The PCR made use of 60 Vbeta and 13 Jbeta primers. Here immunoSEQ multiplex PCR was the method, and the copy in TCRdb shows in-frame clones only, minus some. The sample yields 98,000 or so clones, roughly 80% seen once. Sequences were obtained from PBMCs. The receptor source for this set is a man aged 40-50 years in good health and CMV-seronegative.

The chain has TRBV6-5 and TRBJ2-7; D is perhaps TRBD1 (6 bases). V was shortened by 6 bases and J by 4 bases, with 10 bases between the two germline ends. This CDR3 has 12 residues. Germline CDR1 reads MNHEY; CDR2 reads SVGAGI. CDR3 residues: CASSLRGYEQYF. For the CDR3, the DNA is TGTGCCAGCAGCCTAAGGGGGTACGAGCAGTACTTC.

The gene calls are TRBV7-9 and TRBJ2-7; TRBD1 aligns across 8 bases. The CDR3 has 13 amino acids. The V and J ends lost 4 bases and 6 bases, in that order; junction bases with no gene match: 5. Per germline, CDR1 SEHNR and CDR2 FQNEAQ (reference sequence). The CDR3 nucleotides are TGTGCCAGCAGCTCTGGGACAGGCGGCGAGCAGTACTTC. The encoded protein is CASSSGTGGEQYF.

This chain uses TRBV19 with TRBJ1-2; the match to TRBD1 covers 7 bases. The V segment lost 5 bases and the J segment 6 bases; nucleotides outside the gene matches: 3. Germline lookup yields CDR1 LNHDA and CDR2 SQIVND (reference sequence). The CDR3 extends over 12 amino acids. CDR3 coding DNA: TGTGCCAGTAGTTTCACAGGGGATGGCTACACCTTC. It yields the protein CASSFTGDGYTF.

This clone was counted between two and nine times. The chain carries TRBV27 and TRBJ1-2; no clear D. This CDR3 spans 13 amino acids. Trimming shortened V by 2 bases and J by 7 bases, and 11 bases separated the two germline ends. Germline CDR1 reads MNHEY; CDR2 reads SMNVEV (reference sequence). CDR3: CASSLDRGVGYTF. CDR3 nucleotides: TGTGCCAGCAGTTTAGACCGAGGAGTTGGCTACACCTTC.

The rearrangement joins TRBV18 to TRBJ2-2; maybe TRBD1 (6 bases). V was pared by 3 bases and J by 3 bases, with 11 bases between. Germline CDR1 KGHSH, CDR2 LQKENI. There are 15 residues in the CDR3. CDR3 sequence reads: CASSPRDTHTGELFF. The CDR3 DNA reads TGTGCCAGCTCACCTCGGGACACTCACACCGGGGAGCTGTTTTTT.

The chain couples TRBV7-9 to TRBJ1-2; D is undetermined. The ends were cut back, 1 base at V and 13 bases at J, with 13 bases in the middle. There are 12 residues in the CDR3. CDR1 is SEHNR, CDR2 FQNEAQ, per germline (reference sequence). The DNA of the CDR3 is TGTGCCAGCAGCTTAGGTGGCCCCATCGCCACCTTC. Protein product: CASSLGGPIATF.

The chain recombines TRBV6-1 with TRBJ2-3; no definite D call. Germline CDR1 is MNHNS and CDR2 is SASEGT. Trimming took 5 bases from V and 1 from J, leaving 7 bases between them. The CDR3 totals 13 residues. The CDR3, as DNA: TGTGCCAGCAGTCGCCGGGGCACAGATACGCAGTATTTT. Residues: CASSRRGTDTQYF.

This clone was seen a handful of times. The V gene is TRBV6-5, the J gene TRBJ2-6; possible D gene TRBD1, 5 bases. CDR3 length: 16 amino acids. Per the germline V gene, CDR1 is MNHEY and CDR2 is SVGAGI. The V end was cut by 2 bases, the J end by 2 bases, with 10 bases between. CDR3 in DNA: TGTGCCAGCAGTTACAAAGCAGGGACTGGGGCCAACGTCCTGACTTTC. This gives the protein CASSYKAGTGANVLTF.

The V call is TRBV7-2, the J call TRBJ1-5; tentatively, D is TRBD1 (6 bases). Trimming took off 1 base at V and 2 bases at J, with 12 bases between the two ends. Germline values: CDR1 SGHTA, CDR2 FQGNSA. The CDR3 has 16 amino acids. The CDR3 sequence: CASSLVVAGGNQPQHF. CDR3 in DNA: TGTGCCAGCAGCTTAGTAGTGGCAGGGGGCAATCAGCCCCAGCATTTT.

This clone is a singleton in its sample. V and J are TRBV5-5 and TRBJ1-5, with 7 bases identical to TRBD1. Germline CDR1 is SGHKS and CDR2 is YYEKEE (reference sequence). This CDR3 spans 17 amino acids. Trimming took 4 bases from V and 0 from J; bases not matched to a gene: 10. The CDR3 spells CASSRNGQVYSNQPQHF. The CDR3 nucleotides read TGTGCCAGCAGCCGGAATGGACAGGTTTATAGCAATCAGCCCCAGCATTTT.

V and J are TRBV9 and TRBJ2-3; 7 nucleotides match TRBD2. The CDR3 extends over 16 amino acids. Germline V gene data show CDR1 as SGDLS and CDR2 as YYNGEE. The J segment lost 6 bases and the V segment lost 2 bases, leaving 12 bases of the junction unmatched. The CDR3 DNA sequence: TGTGCCAGCAGCGTCGGGGCGGGGGTTATTCAGGATACGCAGTATTTT. Its protein is CASSVGAGVIQDTQYF. Full variable domain (rest looked up from reference TRBV9 and TRBJ2-3): DSGVTQTPKHLITATGQRVTLRCSPRSGDLSVYWYQQSLDQGLQFLIQYYNGEERAKGNILERFSAQQFPDLHSELNLSSLELGDSALYFCASSVGAGVIQDTQYFGPGTRLTVL.

The chain couples TRBV5-4 to TRBJ2-3; 12 bases agree with TRBD2. Looked up from germline, CDR1 is SGHNT and CDR2 is YYREEE (reference sequence). The CDR3 length is 17 residues. J lost 5 bases, V lost 0 bases, and 7 bases had no gene match. The CDR3 region is CASSLARGLAGLDTQYF. The CDR3, as DNA: TGTGCCAGCAGCTTGGCCCGTGGACTAGCGGGGTTAGATACGCAGTATTTT. Variable domain in full (rest from reference TRBV5-4 and TRBJ2-3): ETGVTQSPTHLIKTRGQQVTLRCSSQSGHNTVSWYQQALGQGPQFIFQYYREEENGRGNFPPRFSGLQFPNYSSELNVNALELDDSALYLCASSLARGLAGLDTQYFGPGTRLTVL.

This clone has just one count. V is TRBV19 and J is TRBJ2-1; D remains ambiguous. The CDR3 contains 12 residues. V was cut by 6 bases and J by 6 bases, with 9 bases left in between. Germline lookup yields CDR1 LNHDA and CDR2 SQIVND (reference sequence). The CDR3 reads CASSEALNEQFF. As DNA, the CDR3 is TGTGCCAGTAGCGAGGCCCTCAATGAGCAGTTCTTC.

The rearrangement uses TRBV4-3 and TRBJ2-7, with TRBD2 identical over 8 bases. Trimming took 2 bases from V and 0 from J; bases not matched to a gene: 6. The CDR3 runs 16 residues. Germline CDR1 reads LGHNA; CDR2 reads YSLEER. The CDR3 DNA sequence: TGCGCCAGCAGCCAAACAGCGGGGGTTTCCTCCTACGAGCAGTACTTC. Translation: CASSQTAGVSSYEQYF.

CDR3: CASGGSGTSIADTQYF. The CDR3 DNA reads as TGTGCCAGCGGTGGGTCGGGGACTAGCATCGCAGATACGCAGTATTTT. V is TRBV6-1 and J is TRBJ2-3, with 9 bases that match TRBD2. Germline V CDR1 and CDR2: MNHNS, SASEGT. With 8 bases clipped from V and 4 bases from J, the junction kept 13 bases outside the gene matches. CDR3 size: 16 residues.

This clone was picked up one time. J is TRBJ2-2 and V is TRBV15, with 7 bases lining up with TRBD2. The CDR3 sequence is 17 residues long. Germline CDR1 LNHNV, CDR2 YYDKDF (reference sequence). The V gene end was trimmed by 1 base and the J gene end by 5 bases; junction bases not matched to a gene: 10. The CDR3 DNA reads as TGTGCCACCAGCAGAGGTTTAGCGCCCGGGGGGACCGGGGAGCTGTTTTTT. This gives the protein CATSRGLAPGGTGELFF.

The rearrangement uses TRBV5-5 and TRBJ1-4; maybe TRBD1 (5 bases). Trimming cost V 4 bases and J 8 bases, with 21 bases left between them. This CDR3 has 16 amino acids. Per the germline V gene, CDR1 is SGHKS and CDR2 is YYEKEE (reference sequence). The CDR3: CASSITDGRGGEKLFF. In DNA form, the CDR3 reads TGTGCCAGCAGCATAACTGATGGGAGGGGAGGCGAAAAACTGTTTTTT. Using reference TRBV5-5 and TRBJ1-4 for the parts outside the CDR3, the full variable domain is DAGVTQSPTHLIKTRGQQVTLRCSPISGHKSVSWYQQVLGQGPQFIFQYYEKEERGRGNFPDRFSARQFPNYSSELNVNALLLGDSALYLCASSITDGRGGEKLFFGSGTQLSVL.

The chain joins TRBV14 to TRBJ2-6, with D hard to call. The germline gives CDR1 SGHDN, CDR2 FVKESK. This CDR3 is 17 amino acids long. V was shortened by 0 bases and J by 0 bases, with 9 bases between the two germline ends. CDR3 in amino acids: CASSQEYIRSGANVLTF. For the CDR3, the DNA is TGTGCCAGCAGCCAAGAGTACATCCGCTCTGGGGCCAACGTCCTGACTTTC. Based on the CDR3 plus reference TRBV14 and TRBJ2-6, the full variable domain is EAGVTQFPSHSVIEKGQTVTLRCDPISGHDNLYWYRRVMGKEIKFLLHFVKESKQDESGMPNNRFLAERTGGTYSTLKVQPAELEDSGVYFCASSQEYIRSGANVLTFGAGSRLTVL.

The gene calls are TRBV11-2 and TRBJ1-2, with 8 bases that match TRBD1. The V and J ends lost 11 bases and 1 base, in that order; junction bases with no gene match: 12. CDR1 is SGHAT, CDR2 FQNNGV, per germline. The CDR3 contains 15 residues. This CDR3 reads CAHFWPRGRNYGYTF. In DNA form, the CDR3 reads TGTGCCCATTTCTGGCCCAGGGGGCGTAACTATGGCTACACCTTC.

This chain uses TRBV28 with TRBJ2-3; TRBD2 matches at 10 bases. The CDR3 has 15 residues. Looked up from germline, CDR1 is MDHEN and CDR2 is SYDVKM. With V trimmed by 6 bases and J by 2 bases, 5 bases remained unmatched. The CDR3: CASRSSGRATDTQYF. The CDR3 DNA is TGTGCCAGCAGGAGCAGCGGGAGGGCCACAGATACGCAGTATTTT.

Only a few counts were recorded for this clone. The genes are TRBV10-3 and TRBJ2-3; D might be TRBD1 (5 bases). Germline CDR1 ENHRY, CDR2 SYGVKD. V was clipped by 10 bases and J by 10 bases, with 15 bases between them. The CDR3 extends over 11 amino acids. In nucleotides, the CDR3 is TGTGCCACCGACAGTGACGGTCCGCAGTATTTT. Its protein product is CATDSDGPQYF.

This clone was detected once. The V and J genes are TRBV12-5 and TRBJ1-2; D may be TRBD1 (6 bases). The CDR3 has 15 residues. V lost 6 bases, J lost 2 bases, and 16 bases lay in between. Germline CDR1 is LGHNT and CDR2 is FRNRAP. The CDR3 reads CASGLGHPPNYGYTF. DNA for the CDR3: TGTGCTAGTGGCCTGGGACATCCGCCAAACTATGGCTACACCTTC.

V is TRBV28 and J is TRBJ1-4; D might be TRBD1 (6 bases). From germline, CDR1 is MDHEN and CDR2 SYDVKM. V was cut by 6 bases and J by 8 bases, with 16 bases left in between. CDR3 length: 14 residues. CDR3 loop: CASRTTGVKEKLFF. CDR3 nucleotides: TGTGCCAGCAGGACGACAGGAGTAAAAGAAAAACTGTTTTTT.

The gene calls are TRBV5-6 and TRBJ2-1; 7 bases line up with TRBD1. The CDR3 extends over 14 amino acids. With 4 bases clipped from V and 2 bases from J, the junction kept 3 bases outside the gene matches. CDR1 and CDR2 (germline): SGHDT, YYEEEE. The CDR3: CASSIGTAYNEQFF. The CDR3 nucleotides are TGTGCCAGCAGCATAGGGACAGCCTACAATGAGCAGTTCTTC. The complete variable domain, with remaining parts taken from reference TRBV5-6 and TRBJ2-1, reads DAGVTQSPTHLIKTRGQQVTLRCSPKSGHDTVSWYQQALGQGPQFIFQYYEEEERQRGNFPDRFSGHQFPNYSSELNVNALLLGDSALYLCASSIGTAYNEQFFGPGTRLTVL.

The V and J genes are TRBV7-9 and TRBJ1-1; unclear D gene. This CDR3 has 14 amino acids. The V end was cut by 4 bases, the J end by 5 bases, with 14 bases between. Germline CDR1 reads SEHNR; CDR2 reads FQNEAQ (reference sequence). The CDR3 DNA reads as TGTGCCAGCAGCTCAGTCGGGAGTCGGACTGAAGCTTTCTTT. Encoded protein: CASSSVGSRTEAFF.

A single count supports this clone. This chain uses TRBV18 with TRBJ1-4; the D is unclear. CDR3 size: 16 residues. Between the trimmed V and J ends, which lost 3 bases and 0 bases, there was a span of 11 bases. Per the germline V gene, CDR1 is KGHSH and CDR2 is LQKENI. The CDR3 protein is CASSPTLATTNEKLFF. CDR3 DNA: TGTGCCAGCTCACCGACTTTAGCGACAACTAATGAAAAACTGTTTTTT.

This clone was observed a few times. This chain uses TRBV6-5 with TRBJ2-7; D remains unclear. Deletions cut 2 bases from V and 0 bases from J, with 8 bases between. The CDR3 extends over 14 amino acids. The germline V gene encodes CDR1 MNHEY and CDR2 SVGAGI. In nucleotides, the CDR3 is TGTGCCAGCAGTTACCGACTGGACTCCTACGAGCAGTACTTC. It yields the protein CASSYRLDSYEQYF.

This rearrangement joins TRBV6-6 to TRBJ2-5; D is possibly TRBD1 (6 bases). There are 14 residues in the CDR3. Germline loops: CDR1 MNHNY, CDR2 SVGAGI (reference sequence). With 4 bases removed from V and 3 bases from J, the gap between germline ends came to 12 bases. The CDR3, as DNA: TGTGCCAGCAGTTTTTCAGGGGCTAAAGAGACCCAGTACTTC. It specifies CASSFSGAKETQYF.